Listed below are T cell receptor beta chains from one sample, sequenced in a study of T cell responses to AZD1222 COVID-19 vaccine. The repertoire was sequenced with immunoSEQ multiplex PCR; TCRdb's copy has only in-frame clones and lacks some. The table includes 90,000 to 130,000 clones, less than 90% detected once. Material: peripheral blood, obtained on day 0 of AZD1222 vaccination. These receptor sequences come from an adult in good health. The conserved cysteine and the conserved F or W are not part of the CDR3 here. D genes are given only for firm matches. Size values are once, few and many counts, or a class for expanded clones, and some rows have none.

clone_size: .
j_call: TRBJ2-1
v_call: TRBV27
cdr3_length: 15
d_call: TRBD2
cdr3_aa: ASNSLLAGDHYNEQF

clone_size: .
j_call: TRBJ1-1
v_call: TRBV10-2
cdr3_length: 15
d_call: TRBD1
cdr3_aa: ASSTTGGMRQSTEAF

clone_size: .
j_call: TRBJ1-1
v_call: TRBV30
cdr3_length: 9
d_call: .
cdr3_aa: AWSFGGVAF

clone_size: .
j_call: TRBJ1-6
v_call: TRBV2
cdr3_length: 13
d_call: .
cdr3_aa: ASSVDSQMDSPLH

clone_size: .
j_call: TRBJ2-1
v_call: TRBV4-1
cdr3_length: 14
d_call: TRBD2
cdr3_aa: ASSHIRGDDYNEQF

clone_size: .
j_call: TRBJ2-2
v_call: TRBV2
cdr3_length: 11
d_call: .
cdr3_aa: ASSRVWAGELF

clone_size: few
j_call: TRBJ2-3
v_call: TRBV4-1
cdr3_length: 11
d_call: .
cdr3_aa: ASSLRDEDTQY

clone_size: .
j_call: TRBJ1-2
v_call: TRBV7-9
cdr3_length: 13
d_call: TRBD1
cdr3_aa: ASRPLAEQGEIYT

clone_size: few
j_call: TRBJ2-7
v_call: TRBV5-4
cdr3_length: 14
d_call: .
cdr3_aa: ASSFFQQSLPTTQY

clone_size: .
j_call: TRBJ1-4
v_call: TRBV27
cdr3_length: 13
d_call: .
cdr3_aa: ASSLSRVTNEKLF

clone_size: .
j_call: TRBJ1-2
v_call: TRBV7-2
cdr3_length: 12
d_call: .
cdr3_aa: ASSLNLLAGGYT

clone_size: .
j_call: TRBJ1-1
v_call: TRBV4-1
cdr3_length: 14
d_call: .
cdr3_aa: ASSHIIEYVNTEAF

clone_size: .
j_call: TRBJ2-3
v_call: TRBV19
cdr3_length: 10
d_call: .
cdr3_aa: ASSSQGVTQY

clone_size: .
j_call: TRBJ2-3
v_call: TRBV4-2
cdr3_length: 14
d_call: TRBD2
cdr3_aa: ASSQEPWDYNNTQY

clone_size: .
j_call: TRBJ1-2
v_call: TRBV5-5
cdr3_length: 13
d_call: TRBD1
cdr3_aa: ASSLGTGVNYGYT

clone_size: .
j_call: TRBJ1-1
v_call: TRBV30
cdr3_length: 13
d_call: TRBD1
cdr3_aa: AWSVTQTGRSEAF

clone_size: .
j_call: TRBJ2-7
v_call: TRBV2
cdr3_length: 15
d_call: .
cdr3_aa: ASSERVTAGSSYEQY

clone_size: .
j_call: TRBJ1-1
v_call: TRBV10-1
cdr3_length: 11
d_call: .
cdr3_aa: ASSESGITEAF

clone_size: .
j_call: TRBJ1-2
v_call: TRBV7-8
cdr3_length: 12
d_call: .
cdr3_aa: ASSTTAQGVGYT

clone_size: once
j_call: TRBJ1-1
v_call: TRBV27
cdr3_length: 11
d_call: .
cdr3_aa: ASSLFRNTEAF

clone_size: .
j_call: TRBJ1-2
v_call: TRBV5-1
cdr3_length: 11
d_call: .
cdr3_aa: ASSLGEQGRYT

clone_size: .
j_call: TRBJ1-1
v_call: TRBV30
cdr3_length: 8
d_call: .
cdr3_aa: AGSATEAF

clone_size: .
j_call: TRBJ1-6
v_call: TRBV3-1/TRBV3-2
cdr3_length: 12
d_call: .
cdr3_aa: ASSQVLGVSPLH

clone_size: few
j_call: TRBJ1-2
v_call: TRBV20-1
cdr3_length: 12
d_call: .
cdr3_aa: SASSPAGIYGYT

clone_size: .
j_call: TRBJ1-1
v_call: TRBV11-2
cdr3_length: 13
d_call: .
cdr3_aa: ASSPTPQMNTEAF

clone_size: .
j_call: TRBJ1-6
v_call: TRBV7-9
cdr3_length: 12
d_call: TRBD1
cdr3_aa: ASSATGANSPLH

clone_size: .
j_call: TRBJ1-2
v_call: TRBV5-1
cdr3_length: 10
d_call: .
cdr3_aa: ASYEAQLGYT

clone_size: .
j_call: TRBJ2-7
v_call: TRBV5-1
cdr3_length: 13
d_call: TRBD2
cdr3_aa: ASSLAGLAVYEQY

clone_size: few
j_call: TRBJ2-7
v_call: TRBV4-2
cdr3_length: 14
d_call: TRBD2
cdr3_aa: ASSSTGTSGTYEQY

clone_size: .
j_call: TRBJ2-3
v_call: TRBV27
cdr3_length: 11
d_call: .
cdr3_aa: ASTLLGTDTQY

clone_size: .
j_call: TRBJ1-1
v_call: TRBV12-3/TRBV12-4
cdr3_length: 11
d_call: TRBD1
cdr3_aa: ASRPDRGTEAF

clone_size: .
j_call: TRBJ2-7
v_call: TRBV3-1/TRBV3-2
cdr3_length: 13
d_call: .
cdr3_aa: ASSLLFGSSHEQY

clone_size: .
j_call: TRBJ1-5
v_call: TRBV30
cdr3_length: 12
d_call: .
cdr3_aa: AWSASLEVQPQH

clone_size: .
j_call: TRBJ1-2
v_call: TRBV5-5
cdr3_length: 13
d_call: TRBD1
cdr3_aa: ASSLAGTGDYGYT

clone_size: .
j_call: TRBJ1-4
v_call: TRBV11-2
cdr3_length: 12
d_call: .
cdr3_aa: ASRHGGASEKLF

clone_size: .
j_call: TRBJ2-1
v_call: TRBV5-1
cdr3_length: 12
d_call: TRBD1
cdr3_aa: ASSFGTGDNEQF

clone_size: few
j_call: TRBJ2-3
v_call: TRBV18
cdr3_length: 12
d_call: .
cdr3_aa: ASSPSPGTDTQY

clone_size: .
j_call: TRBJ1-1
v_call: TRBV14
cdr3_length: 13
d_call: .
cdr3_aa: ASSRKTGGVTEAF

clone_size: .
j_call: TRBJ1-2
v_call: TRBV6-5
cdr3_length: 12
d_call: TRBD1
cdr3_aa: ASSYGGQGYGYT

clone_size: .
j_call: TRBJ2-1
v_call: TRBV30
cdr3_length: 13
d_call: .
cdr3_aa: AWSGTRGRIHEQF

clone_size: .
j_call: TRBJ2-6
v_call: TRBV5-1
cdr3_length: 15
d_call: .
cdr3_aa: ASSVGPTLGGANVLT

clone_size: .
j_call: TRBJ2-2
v_call: TRBV12-5
cdr3_length: 15
d_call: .
cdr3_aa: ASGLVRVAGRSGELF

clone_size: .
j_call: TRBJ2-7
v_call: TRBV18
cdr3_length: 14
d_call: TRBD1
cdr3_aa: ASSQTGTGGIYEQY

clone_size: few
j_call: TRBJ1-1
v_call: TRBV29-1
cdr3_length: 9
d_call: .
cdr3_aa: SVEPGSEAF

clone_size: .
j_call: TRBJ1-2
v_call: TRBV25-1
cdr3_length: 13
d_call: TRBD1
cdr3_aa: ASSGWAGGQDGYT

clone_size: .
j_call: TRBJ1-1
v_call: TRBV27
cdr3_length: 13
d_call: .
cdr3_aa: ASSRRGELNTEAF

clone_size: .
j_call: TRBJ2-7
v_call: TRBV10-3
cdr3_length: 9
d_call: .
cdr3_aa: AISELHEQY

clone_size: .
j_call: TRBJ2-7
v_call: TRBV14
cdr3_length: 13
d_call: .
cdr3_aa: ASSHGKVSSYEQY

clone_size: .
j_call: TRBJ1-2
v_call: TRBV6-5
cdr3_length: 13
d_call: .
cdr3_aa: ASTSPGGPNYGYT

clone_size: once
j_call: TRBJ1-1
v_call: TRBV5-1
cdr3_length: 14
d_call: .
cdr3_aa: ASSLIGGVRDTEAF

clone_size: .
j_call: TRBJ1-5
v_call: TRBV7-2
cdr3_length: 13
d_call: .
cdr3_aa: ASSLALWGGQPQH

clone_size: .
j_call: TRBJ1-1
v_call: TRBV3-1/TRBV3-2
cdr3_length: 11
d_call: .
cdr3_aa: ASSHLKVTEAF

clone_size: .
j_call: TRBJ1-1
v_call: TRBV19
cdr3_length: 12
d_call: .
cdr3_aa: ASSIGSFITEAF

clone_size: .
j_call: TRBJ2-7
v_call: TRBV5-4
cdr3_length: 13
d_call: TRBD1
cdr3_aa: ASSPWDRSSYEQY

clone_size: .
j_call: TRBJ2-5
v_call: TRBV6-5
cdr3_length: 11
d_call: .
cdr3_aa: ATRGLALETQY

clone_size: .
j_call: TRBJ1-2
v_call: TRBV3-1/TRBV3-2
cdr3_length: 16
d_call: TRBD1
cdr3_aa: ASSQDPGTGVGNYGYT

clone_size: .
j_call: TRBJ2-1
v_call: TRBV12-3/TRBV12-4
cdr3_length: 11
d_call: .
cdr3_aa: ASSFPEGLEQF